Below, one T cell receptor (beta chain) is given with its context. This clonotype was picked up a small number of times. Its antigen remains undetermined. Per-nucleotide qualities are absent, and no much larger clonotype sits a single base away. The library came from 5' RACE. Instrument on record: Illumina HiSeq 2500. A second roughly 7 to 11 cycle PCR used a sample-barcoded 5' primer and a J-beta primer mix. A template-switch 5' adaptor carrying 12 random nucleotides introduced a unique molecular identifier onto each TCR beta cDNA molecule. At least 2.5 million CDR3-containing paired-end reads were obtained from each sample. The Mint cDNA synthesis kit, primed by a TRBC-specific oligonucleotide, was used to synthesize first-strand cDNA from all RNA. Following uracil-DNA glycosylase treatment, all cDNA underwent a first 18-cycle PCR with the universal primers M1SS and BC2_uni_R. The paper's processing steps were these. Normalization of each sample was performed by random selection of 1 million high-quality reads, each carrying a distinct molecular identifier. Instead of being binned into consensus sequences, reads that shared molecular identifiers were thrown out. MiTCR, set to a Q25 quality threshold and the strictest error-elimination algorithm, was used for CDR3 identification, clonotype clustering and error correction. A nonparametric unseen species model with Euler transformation was used to estimate lower-bound total TCR beta diversity. TCRdb redid the processing of the public reads, applying fastp at Q25 and MiXCR, and retained in-frame beta chains. Under each unique CDR3 protein, matching rows form one entry showing the most common genes and DNA. These V and J calls are TCRdb output, not the study's own analysis. Recorded for this sample are about 1.8 million distinct CDR3 sequences; 40% to 55% of them occurred a single time. In total, the top ten clones hold approximately 2.1% of the sample.

The sample is drawn from a study of blood T cells in healthy people across ages (dated by TCRdb to between 2015 and 2017). Concerning the study at large: In model experiments, template switching captured about one uniquely barcoded TCR beta cDNA molecule for every two T cells. The study measured age-related changes in TCR beta repertoire diversity using deep sequencing normalized with unique cDNA molecular identifiers. The donors were divided into four age groups: young (average around 17 years), middle-aged (around 41), aged (roughly 66) and long-lived (roughly 88). To avoid experimental bias, donors of different ages were distributed randomly across sequencing lanes. Using the same blood draw, the study looked at two additional independent replicas of 1 million unique cDNA reads for two donors, one aged 18 to 30 and the other aged 80 or older.

Cut back by 4 bases and 6 bases, the V and J ends lie 9 bases apart. The CDR1 and CDR2 encoded by the germline V gene are SQVTM and ANQGSEA. The CDR3 runs 11 residues from the cysteine to the phenylalanine. Kept here is only the CDR3 DNA, which spans 33 bases and is read in frame from base 1. What the work shows at the level of the full study, not this receptor alone: Estimates of total diversity from one million sequenced T cells were regarded as lower bounds and underestimates. Compared with the aged group, the long-lived group had more naive CD4+ T cells, fewer expanded clones and increased TCR diversity, suggesting age selection. Because profiling used bulk unsorted PBMCs, naive and antigen-experienced compartments could not be compared conclusively. There was a strong correlation between observed TCR beta diversity and the percentage of naive T cells measured by flow cytometry. Because the CMV infection status of the donors was unknown, age-related changes in expanded clonotypes may potentially have been confounded. As age increased, observed TCR beta diversity per million T cells dropped in a roughly linear way, and a significant reduction was already evident by age 40.

Donors were 40 or so systemically healthy Caucasian individuals from Russia aged roughly 6 to 90 years. Approximately 9.7 milliliters of peripheral blood were drawn from each donor into EDTA-treated Vacutainer tubes. PBMCs were isolated by Ficoll-Paque density-gradient centrifugation, with at least 6 million obtained per sample. Trizol reagent was used to extract total RNA from PBMCs, with at least 5.5 micrograms per sample. For every donor, an aliquot of PBMCs went through flow cytometry to measure the percentages of naive CD45RAhigh/CD27high T cells. Sequencing used blood. The sequence links TRBV29-1 to TRBJ1-2; a tentative D match to TRBD1 spans 5 bases. The TCR sequence derives from a woman in her thirties or forties in good health. The nucleotide sequence is TGCAGCGTTGTCAGAGGGGATGGCTACACCTTC. Its translation is CSVVRGDGYTF.